This T cell receptor beta chain was sequenced for a study of cytomegalovirus exposure and HLA in healthy donors. About the research overall: Most donors, about 77% of 350 to 450 genotyped, fell in the Caucasian-associated ancestry cluster. Points from the study as a whole: After further analysis at a later stage, roughly 16,000 TCR beta sequences were associated with HLA alleles at 0.05 false discovery rate. Data from an earlier analysis indicated that most TCR beta V segments were productive either about 87% or about 30% of the time.

60 Vbeta and 13 Jbeta primers were used in PCR. Authors' analysis steps: A later analysis tallied 75 million to 80 million unique TCR beta chains, about 9.9 million of them shared. Sequencing used immunoSEQ multiplex PCR; TCRdb keeps in-frame clones, though not all of them. V and J calls and clone size follow that table, whereas D and trimming were derived from the DNA. This sample yields 150,000 to 250,000 clones, of which 65% to 85% are seen a single time; approximately 0.098% belongs to the top ten. With respect to this clone: Its antigen is undetermined.

Trimming took 3 bases from V and 3 from J, leaving 15 bases between them. This CDR3 spans 16 amino acids. CDR1 is SNHLY, CDR2 FYNNEI, per germline. Sequenced input: PBMCs. The chain links TRBV2 to TRBJ1-3, with D possibly matching TRBD1 (5 bases). This clonotype was sampled from a boy younger than 10 in good health and CMV-seronegative. CDR3 nucleotide sequence: TGTGCCAGCAGTGATATCGGAGGGACTTTTGGAAACACCATATATTTT. Amino acid sequence: CASSDIGGTFGNTIYF.